Given below is one TCR beta chain in context. The antigen remains unidentified. This same CDR3 is encoded by further DNA sequences in the sample. The data are from a study of shared clonotypes between healthy human individuals. Study context: Plates per donor: three CD4 naive, three CD4 memory, two CD8 naive, one CD8 memory.

Study observations and caveats: Against clonotypes common to all four donors, non-shared ones had lower generation probabilities.

Profiling relied on immunoSEQ multiplex PCR, and the TCRdb table lists in-frame clones only, not all of them. The sample lists some 800,000 clones, about 92% occurring once. Germline assignment: CDR1 SGHRS and CDR2 YFSETQ. With 3 bases clipped from V and 3 bases from J, the junction kept 4 bases outside the gene matches. The CDR3 spans 16 residues. Terminally differentiated effector memory CD45RA+ cells were left out of the naive CD8 fraction, which was CD45RO-negative and positively selected for CCR7. This clonotype originated in a man aged 25-45 years in good health. The chain joins TRBV5-1 to TRBJ2-5, with 14 positions matching TRBD2. The sequencing input was naive CD8+ T cells sorted from blood. The CDR3 coding sequence is TGCGCCAGCAGCTCGGGACTAGCGGGAGAAGAAGAGACCCAGTACTTC. This gives the protein CASSSGLAGEEETQYF.